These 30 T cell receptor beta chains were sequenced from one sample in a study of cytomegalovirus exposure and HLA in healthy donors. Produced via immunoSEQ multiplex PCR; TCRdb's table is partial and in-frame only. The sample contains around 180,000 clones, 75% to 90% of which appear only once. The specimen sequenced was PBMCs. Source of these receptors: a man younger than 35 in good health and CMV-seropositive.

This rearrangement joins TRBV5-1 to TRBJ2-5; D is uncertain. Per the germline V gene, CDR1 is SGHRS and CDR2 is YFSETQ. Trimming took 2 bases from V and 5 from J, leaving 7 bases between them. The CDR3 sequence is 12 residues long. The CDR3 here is CASSFAGETQYF. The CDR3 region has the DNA TGCGCCAGCAGCTTCGCAGGCGAGACCCAGTACTTC.

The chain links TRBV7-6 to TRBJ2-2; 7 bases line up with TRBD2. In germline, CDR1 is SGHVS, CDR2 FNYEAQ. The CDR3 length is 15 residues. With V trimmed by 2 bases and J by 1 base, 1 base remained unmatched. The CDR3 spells CASSLTGGNTGELFF. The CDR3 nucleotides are TGTGCCAGCAGCTTAACGGGAGGGAACACCGGGGAGCTGTTTTTT.

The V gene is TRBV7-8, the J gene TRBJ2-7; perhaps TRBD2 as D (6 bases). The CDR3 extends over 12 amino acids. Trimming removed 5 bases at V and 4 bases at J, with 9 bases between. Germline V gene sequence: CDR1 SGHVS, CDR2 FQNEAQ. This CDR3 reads CASSQTRYEQYF. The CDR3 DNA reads TGTGCCAGCAGCCAGACTAGGTACGAGCAGTACTTC.

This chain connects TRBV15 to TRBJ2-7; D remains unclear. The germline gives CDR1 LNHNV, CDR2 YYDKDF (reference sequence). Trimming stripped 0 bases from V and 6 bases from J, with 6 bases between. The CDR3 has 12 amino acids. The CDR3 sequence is CATSRDWAEQYF. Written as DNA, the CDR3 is TGTGCCACCAGCAGAGATTGGGCCGAGCAGTACTTC.

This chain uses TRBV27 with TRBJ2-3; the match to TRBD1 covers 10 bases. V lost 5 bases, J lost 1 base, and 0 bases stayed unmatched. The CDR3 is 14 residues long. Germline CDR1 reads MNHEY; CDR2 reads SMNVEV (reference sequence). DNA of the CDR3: TGTGCCAGCAGTGACAGGGGGCGCACAGATACGCAGTATTTT. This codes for CASSDRGRTDTQYF.

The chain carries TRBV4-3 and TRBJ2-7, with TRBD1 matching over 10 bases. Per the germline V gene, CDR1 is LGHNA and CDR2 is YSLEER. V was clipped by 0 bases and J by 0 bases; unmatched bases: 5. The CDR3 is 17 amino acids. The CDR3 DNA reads TGCGCCAGCAGCCAAGAAACCGGGACAGGGGACTCCTACGAGCAGTACTTC. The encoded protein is CASSQETGTGDSYEQYF.

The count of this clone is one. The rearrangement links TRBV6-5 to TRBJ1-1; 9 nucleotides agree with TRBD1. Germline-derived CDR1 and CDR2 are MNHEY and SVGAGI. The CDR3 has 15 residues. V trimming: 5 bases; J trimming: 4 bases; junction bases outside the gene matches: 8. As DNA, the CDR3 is TGTGCCAGCAGTGCTTACAGGGGGCAGGGCACTGAAGCTTTCTTT. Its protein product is CASSAYRGQGTEAFF.

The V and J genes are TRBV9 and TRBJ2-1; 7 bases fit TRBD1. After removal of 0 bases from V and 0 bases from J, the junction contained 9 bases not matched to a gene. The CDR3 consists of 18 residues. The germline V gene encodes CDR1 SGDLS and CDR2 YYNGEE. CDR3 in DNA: TGTGCCAGCAGCGTAGGTCTCGGGGCAGGGGGCTCCTACAATGAGCAGTTCTTC. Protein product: CASSVGLGAGGSYNEQFF.

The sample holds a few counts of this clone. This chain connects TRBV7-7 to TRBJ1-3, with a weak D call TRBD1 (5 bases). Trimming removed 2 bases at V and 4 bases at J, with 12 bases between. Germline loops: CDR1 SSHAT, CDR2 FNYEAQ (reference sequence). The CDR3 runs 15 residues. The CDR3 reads CASSLNYGAGNTIYF. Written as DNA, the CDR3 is TGTGCCAGCAGCTTAAACTATGGGGCCGGAAACACCATATATTTT. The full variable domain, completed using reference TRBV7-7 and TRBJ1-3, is GAGVSQSPRYKVTKRGQDVTLRCDPISSHATLYWYQQALGQGPEFLTYFNYEAQPDKSGLPSDRFSAERPEGSISTLTIQRTEQRDSAMYRCASSLNYGAGNTIYFGEGSWLTVV.

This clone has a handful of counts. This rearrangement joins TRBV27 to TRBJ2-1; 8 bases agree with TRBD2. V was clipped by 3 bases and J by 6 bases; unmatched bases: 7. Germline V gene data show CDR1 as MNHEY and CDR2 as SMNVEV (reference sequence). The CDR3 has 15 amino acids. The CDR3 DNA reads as TGTGCCAGCAGTTTTTGGCTAGCGGGCCCCAATGAGCAGTTCTTC. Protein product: CASSFWLAGPNEQFF.

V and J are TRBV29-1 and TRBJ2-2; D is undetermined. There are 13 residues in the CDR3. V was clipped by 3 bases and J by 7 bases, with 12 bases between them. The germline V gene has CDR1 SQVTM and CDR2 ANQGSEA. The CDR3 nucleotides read TGCAGCGTTGATATCGGGTTGGTCGGGGAGCTGTTTTTT. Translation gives CSVDIGLVGELFF.

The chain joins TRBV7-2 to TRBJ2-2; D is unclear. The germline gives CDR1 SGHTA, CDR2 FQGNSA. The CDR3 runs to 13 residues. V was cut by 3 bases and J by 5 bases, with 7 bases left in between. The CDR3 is CASSLSLTGELFF. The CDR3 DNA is TGTGCCAGCAGCTTGTCACTGACCGGGGAGCTGTTTTTT. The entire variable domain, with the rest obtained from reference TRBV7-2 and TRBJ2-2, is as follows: GAGVSQSPSNKVTEKGKDVELRCDPISGHTALYWYRQSLGQGLEFLIYFQGNSAPDKSGLPSDRFSAERTGGSVSTLTIQRTQQEDSAVYLCASSLSLTGELFFGEGSRLTVL.

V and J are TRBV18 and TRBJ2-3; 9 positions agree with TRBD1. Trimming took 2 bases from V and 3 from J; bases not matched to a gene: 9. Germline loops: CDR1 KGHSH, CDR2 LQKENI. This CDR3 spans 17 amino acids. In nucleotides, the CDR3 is TGTGCCAGCTCACCAGTGATTTCGGGACAGGGTACAGATACGCAGTATTTT. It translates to CASSPVISGQGTDTQYF.

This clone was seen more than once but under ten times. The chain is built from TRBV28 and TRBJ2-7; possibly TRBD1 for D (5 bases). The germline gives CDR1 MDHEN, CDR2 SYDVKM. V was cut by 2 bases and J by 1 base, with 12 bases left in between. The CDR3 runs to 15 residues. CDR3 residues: CASSLPTVQSYEQYF. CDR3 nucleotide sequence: TGTGCCAGCAGTTTACCGACAGTGCAATCCTACGAGCAGTACTTC.

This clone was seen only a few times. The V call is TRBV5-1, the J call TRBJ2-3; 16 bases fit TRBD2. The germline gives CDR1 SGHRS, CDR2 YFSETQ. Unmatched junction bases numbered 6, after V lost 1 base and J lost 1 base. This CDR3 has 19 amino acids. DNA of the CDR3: TGCGCCAGCAGCTTGAGGGGACTAGCGGGAGGGCCCGGCACAGATACGCAGTATTTT. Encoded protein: CASSLRGLAGGPGTDTQYF.

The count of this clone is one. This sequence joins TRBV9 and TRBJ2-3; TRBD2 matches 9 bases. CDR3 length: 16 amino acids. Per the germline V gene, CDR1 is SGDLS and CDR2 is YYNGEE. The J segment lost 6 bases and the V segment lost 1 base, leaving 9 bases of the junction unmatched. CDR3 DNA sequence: TGTGCCAGCAGCGTATCAACTAGCGGGTCCAGGGATACGCAGTATTTT. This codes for CASSVSTSGSRDTQYF.

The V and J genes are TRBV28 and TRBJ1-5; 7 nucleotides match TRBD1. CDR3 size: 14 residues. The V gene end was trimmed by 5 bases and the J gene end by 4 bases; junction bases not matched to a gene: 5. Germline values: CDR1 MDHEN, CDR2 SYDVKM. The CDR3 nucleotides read TGTGCCAGCAGTCCCCCAGGGGGTAATCAGCCCCAGCATTTT. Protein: CASSPPGGNQPQHF.

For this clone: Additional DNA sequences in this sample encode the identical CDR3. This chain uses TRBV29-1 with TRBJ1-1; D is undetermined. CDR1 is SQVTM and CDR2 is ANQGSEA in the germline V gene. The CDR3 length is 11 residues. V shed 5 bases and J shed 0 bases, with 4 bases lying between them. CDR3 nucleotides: TGCAGCGTTCTCTTGAACACTGAAGCTTTCTTT. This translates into CSVLLNTEAFF.

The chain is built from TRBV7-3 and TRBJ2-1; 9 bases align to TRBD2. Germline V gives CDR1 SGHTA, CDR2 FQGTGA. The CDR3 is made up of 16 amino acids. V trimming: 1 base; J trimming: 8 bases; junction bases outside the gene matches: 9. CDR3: CASSLKAGGRRDEQFF. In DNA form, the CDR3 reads TGTGCCAGCAGCTTAAAGGCGGGAGGGAGACGAGATGAGCAGTTCTTC.

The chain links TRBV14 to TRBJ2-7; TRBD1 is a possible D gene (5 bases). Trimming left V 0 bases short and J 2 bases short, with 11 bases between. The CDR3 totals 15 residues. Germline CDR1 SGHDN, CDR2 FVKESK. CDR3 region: CASSQEGWGAYEQYF. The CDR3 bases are TGTGCCAGCAGCCAAGAGGGGTGGGGCGCCTACGAGCAGTACTTC.

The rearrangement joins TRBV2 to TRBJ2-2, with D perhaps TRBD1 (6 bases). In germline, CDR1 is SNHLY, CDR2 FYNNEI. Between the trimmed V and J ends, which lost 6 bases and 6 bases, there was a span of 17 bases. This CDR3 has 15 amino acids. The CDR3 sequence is CASRQTGGSPGELFF. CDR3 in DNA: TGTGCCAGCAGACAGACAGGCGGAAGTCCCGGGGAGCTGTTTTTT.

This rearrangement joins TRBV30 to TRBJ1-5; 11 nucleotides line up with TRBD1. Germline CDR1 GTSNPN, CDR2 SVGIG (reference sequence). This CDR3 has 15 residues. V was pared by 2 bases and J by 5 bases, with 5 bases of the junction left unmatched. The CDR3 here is CAWSQGQGVYQPQHF. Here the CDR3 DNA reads TGTGCCTGGAGTCAGGGACAGGGGGTATATCAGCCCCAGCATTTT.

CDR3 bases: TGTGCCAGTGTGACTAGCACCTCGAACACCGGGGAGCTGTTTTTT. This encodes CASVTSTSNTGELFF. J is TRBJ2-2 and V is TRBV21-1; TRBD2, as called in the table, went unchecked against the DNA. TRBV21-1 is a pseudogene segment. The CDR3 loop spans 15 amino acids.

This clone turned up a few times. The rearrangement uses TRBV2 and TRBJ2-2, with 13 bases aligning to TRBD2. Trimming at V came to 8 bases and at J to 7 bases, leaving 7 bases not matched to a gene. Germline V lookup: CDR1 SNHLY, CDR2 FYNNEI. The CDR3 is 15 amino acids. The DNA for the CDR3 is TGTGCCAGCTGCAAACTAGCGGGAGGGGGCGGGGAGCTGTTTTTT. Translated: CASCKLAGGGGELFF.

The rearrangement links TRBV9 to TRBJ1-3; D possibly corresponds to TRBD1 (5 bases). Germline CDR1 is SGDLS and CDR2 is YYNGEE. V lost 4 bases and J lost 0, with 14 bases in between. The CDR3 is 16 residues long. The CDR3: CASSPRDYSSGNTIYF. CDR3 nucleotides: TGTGCCAGCAGCCCAAGGGACTACAGCTCTGGAAACACCATATATTTT. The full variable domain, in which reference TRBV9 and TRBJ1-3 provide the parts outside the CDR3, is DSGVTQTPKHLITATGQRVTLRCSPRSGDLSVYWYQQSLDQGLQFLIQYYNGEERAKGNILERFSAQQFPDLHSELNLSSLELGDSALYFCASSPRDYSSGNTIYFGEGSWLTVV.

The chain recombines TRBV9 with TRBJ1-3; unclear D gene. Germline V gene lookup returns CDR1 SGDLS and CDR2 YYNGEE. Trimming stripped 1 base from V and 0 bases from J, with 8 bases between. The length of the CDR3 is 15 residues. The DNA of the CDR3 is TGTGCCAGCAGCGTAATGGAGATCTCTGGAAACACCATATATTTT. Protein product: CASSVMEISGNTIYF.

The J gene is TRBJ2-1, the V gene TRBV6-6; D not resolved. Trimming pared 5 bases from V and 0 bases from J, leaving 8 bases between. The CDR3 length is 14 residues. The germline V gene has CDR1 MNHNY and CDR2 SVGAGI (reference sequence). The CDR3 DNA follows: TGTGCCAGCAGTCCCCCGGGCTCCTACAATGAGCAGTTCTTC. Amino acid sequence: CASSPPGSYNEQFF.

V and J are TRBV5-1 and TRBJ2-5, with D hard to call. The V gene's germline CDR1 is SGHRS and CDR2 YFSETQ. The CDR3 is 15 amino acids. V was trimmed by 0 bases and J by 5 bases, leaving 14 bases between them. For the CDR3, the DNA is TGCGCCAGCAGCTTGGTTGATGGCCATTCGGAGACCCAGTACTTC. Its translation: CASSLVDGHSETQYF.

The CDR3 reads CASSLDQGRQFF. In DNA form, the CDR3 reads TGTGCCAGCAGCTTAGATCAGGGTCGTCAGTTCTTC. The chain uses TRBV11-3 and TRBJ2-1; D is possibly TRBD1 (5 bases). V was clipped by 0 bases and J by 13 bases, with 10 bases between them. Germline V gene lookup returns CDR1 SGHNT and CDR2 YENEEA. This CDR3 has 12 residues.

Here the CDR3 reads CASSSIGGRSYEQYF. The CDR3 DNA reads as TGTGCCAGCTCGTCTATCGGCGGGAGGTCCTACGAGCAGTACTTC. The chain combines TRBV6-1 with TRBJ2-7, with 8 bases fitting TRBD2. This CDR3 has 15 amino acids. Germline values: CDR1 MNHNS, CDR2 SASEGT. V shed 8 bases and J 1 base; nucleotides not matched to a gene: 10.